This T cell receptor (beta chain) was sequenced in a study of shared clonotypes between healthy human individuals. General study points: Measured sharing among donors was expected to vary with sequencing depth.

The genomic DNA of each subset was split evenly across several immunoSEQ plates. The table came from immunoSEQ multiplex PCR; TCRdb's copy has only in-frame clones and leaves some out. The sample carries approximately 2.4 million clones, more than 90% recorded once. Trimming shortened V by 7 bases and J by 9 bases, and 16 bases separated the two germline ends. The germline CDR1 and CDR2 sequences are ENHRY and SYGVKD. The CDR3 is 13 residues long. Regarding this clone: As yet, its antigen is unknown.

The rearrangement links TRBV10-3 to TRBJ2-1; a weak D match, TRBD2 (5 bases). The TCR sequence derives from a man aged 18 to 30 in good health. The specimen was naive CD4+ T cells sorted from blood. Subset described: CD45RA+ positively selected. In DNA, the CDR3 is TGTGCCATCACCGAAAAACTAGGCACTGAGCAGTTCTTC. This gives the protein CAITEKLGTEQFF.